The 19 T cell receptor beta chains presented below share a single source sample, sequenced in a study of Graves' ophthalmopathy and Graves' hyperthyroidism. As the template, RNA transcripts were used to amplify TCR beta CDR3 regions. HTBI primers served in a first-round RT-PCR, which a second-round multiplex PCR followed. Using its own MiXCR run on the multiplex PCR reads, TCRdb lists one record per CDR3 protein. Here the sample spans roughly 500,000 distinct CDR3 sequences, around 15% being singletons. Source material: blood. These receptors all come from a woman between 25 and 40 years old with Graves' ophthalmopathy.

A remark on this clonotype: Germline is not matched at one junction end, which may reflect a read error. This chain joins TRBV20-1 and TRBJ2-1, with a weak D call TRBD1 (5 bases). The CDR3 runs to 13 residues. Per the germline V gene, CDR1 is DFQATT and CDR2 is SNEGSKA (reference sequence). Here the CDR3 DNA reads TGCAGTGCTAGAGATTGGGTAGGGGATGAGAAGTTCTTC. Protein: CSARDWVGDEKFF.

This clonotype has at least ten counts. The chain links TRBV5-1 to TRBJ2-7, with D maybe TRBD1 (5 bases). Trimming stripped 1 base from V and 7 bases from J, with 15 bases between. The CDR3 length is 14 residues. Germline-derived CDR1 and CDR2 are SGHRS and YFSETQ. CDR3: CASSLSYQGREQYF. In nucleotides, the CDR3 is TGCGCCAGCAGCTTGTCCTACCAGGGAAGGGAGCAGTACTTC.

This clonotype showed up many times. The rearrangement joins TRBV12-3 or TRBV12-4 to TRBJ1-1, with 8 bases identical to TRBD1. Trimming cost V 5 bases and J 1 base; bases outside gene matches: 3. This CDR3 contains 14 residues. CDR3 sequence reads: CASSRDRRNTEAFF. CDR3 DNA sequence: TGTGCCAGCAGTAGGGACAGGCGGAACACTGAAGCTTTCTTT.

This clonotype was seen at least ten times. The chain couples TRBV6-5 to TRBJ2-7, with D uncertain. Germline V gene sequence: CDR1 MNHEY, CDR2 SVGAGI. The CDR3 consists of 12 residues. Trimming removed 3 bases from V and 4 bases from J, with 7 bases in between. CDR3 protein: CASSYHGYEQYF. For the CDR3, the DNA is TGTGCCAGCAGTTATCACGGGTACGAGCAGTACTTC.

This clonotype was seen ten or more times. The CDR3 reads CASSRAGSNYEQYF. CDR3 DNA sequence: TGTGCCAGCAGTCGGGCGGGCAGTAACTACGAGCAGTACTTC. V is TRBV6-1 and J is TRBJ2-7; perhaps TRBD2 as D (5 bases). Germline V lookup: CDR1 MNHNS, CDR2 SASEGT. CDR3 size: 14 residues. The ends were cut back, 5 bases at V and 3 bases at J, with 14 bases in the middle.

The chain combines TRBV9 with TRBJ2-7; D unclear. The CDR3 contains 14 residues. Trimming stripped 0 bases from V and 3 bases from J, with 10 bases between. CDR1 SGDLS and CDR2 YYNGEE come from the germline V gene. The CDR3 protein is CASSVGTNFYEQYF. CDR3 coding DNA: TGTGCCAGCAGCGTAGGCACTAACTTCTACGAGCAGTACTTC.

The sample holds many counts of this clonotype. The rearrangement uses TRBV20-1 and TRBJ1-1; no clear D. V was clipped by 6 bases and J by 1 base, with 12 bases between them. The CDR3 is 13 amino acids. Germline CDR1 reads DFQATT; CDR2 reads SNEGSKA (reference sequence). CDR3: CSATPLPNTEAFF. The CDR3 bases are TGCAGTGCAACGCCGCTGCCGAACACTGAAGCTTTCTTT.

The CDR3 DNA is TGCAGTGCTCCTGACCGGGGACAGGGGGCATACGGAAACACCATATATTTT. This sequence encodes CSAPDRGQGAYGNTIYF. V is TRBV20-1 and J is TRBJ1-3; 12 nucleotides align to TRBD1. The CDR3 is 17 residues long. J gave up 4 bases and V 5 bases, and 12 bases lay outside the gene matches. The germline V gene encodes CDR1 DFQATT and CDR2 SNEGSKA (reference sequence).

The J gene is TRBJ1-5, the V gene TRBV19; TRBD1 aligns across 10 bases. The CDR3 contains 15 residues. V lost 7 bases and J lost 6; bases outside the gene matches: 9. Per germline, CDR1 LNHDA and CDR2 SQIVND (reference sequence). CDR3 region: CASTVDRGAIQPQHF. The CDR3 coding sequence is TGTGCCAGTACCGTGGACAGGGGGGCTATTCAGCCCCAGCATTTT.

This clonotype has ten or more counts. The chain combines TRBV7-8 with TRBJ2-4, with 10 bases aligning to TRBD2. CDR3 length equals 17 residues. Germline V gene data show CDR1 as SGHVS and CDR2 as FQNEAQ. J gave up 0 bases and V 3 bases, and 5 bases lay outside the gene matches. As DNA, the CDR3 is TGTGCCAGCAGCTTCCAGCGGGGGGGCCTAGCCAAAAACATTCAGTACTTC. Translated, it gives CASSFQRGGLAKNIQYF.

This clonotype came up many times. The CDR3 reads CASSAGIAEAFF. In DNA, the CDR3 is TGTGCCAGTAGTGCCGGGATAGCTGAAGCTTTCTTT. The chain has TRBV19 and TRBJ1-1; D is undetermined. The CDR3 is 12 amino acids. V was shortened by 5 bases and J by 6 bases, with 10 bases between the two germline ends. Germline V gene sequence: CDR1 LNHDA, CDR2 SQIVND (reference sequence).

This clonotype was found many times. The chain couples TRBV5-1 to TRBJ2-7; TRBD2 aligns across 7 bases. Germline CDR1 is SGHRS and CDR2 is YFSETQ. The CDR3 covers 13 residues. With V trimmed by 6 bases and J by 5 bases, 8 bases remained unmatched. CDR3 DNA sequence: TGCGCCAGCACCCCAGCGGGGAGGGACGAGCAGTACTTC. Protein product: CASTPAGRDEQYF.

There are many counts of this clonotype. The chain is built from TRBV28 and TRBJ2-5, with TRBD2 identical over 14 bases. The CDR3 covers 20 residues. The V gene end was trimmed by 8 bases and the J gene end by 6 bases; junction bases not matched to a gene: 23. The germline V gene has CDR1 MDHEN and CDR2 SYDVKM. The CDR3 sequence is CASHNLHRTTGLAGVKTQYF. As DNA, the CDR3 is TGTGCCAGCCACAACCTTCATAGAACGACGGGACTAGCGGGAGTTAAGACCCAGTACTTC.

The table lists this clonotype with a few counts. With a much larger clone just one base away, this may be a read error. The J gene is TRBJ1-2, the V gene TRBV6-5; TRBD1 might be the D (6 bases). The germline V gene has CDR1 MNHEY and CDR2 SVGAGI. There are 14 residues in the CDR3. The CDR3 bases are TGTGCCAGCAGTTACTCCGGGGGCGACTATGGCTACGCCTTC. It specifies CASSYSGGDYGYAF.

At least ten counts were recorded for this clonotype. CDR3 sequence: CSAAGGTENTEAFF. CDR3 DNA: TGCAGTGCTGCGGGAGGGACAGAGAACACTGAAGCTTTCTTT. This chain connects TRBV20-1 to TRBJ1-1, with 7 bases fitting TRBD1. V lost 5 bases and J lost 1; bases outside the gene matches: 7. The V gene's germline CDR1 is DFQATT and CDR2 SNEGSKA (reference sequence). The CDR3 has 14 residues.

The chain joins TRBV7-9 to TRBJ2-2, with D tentatively TRBD2 (6 bases). Trimming pared 3 bases from V and 8 bases from J, leaving 16 bases between. The CDR3 spans 15 residues. Per germline, CDR1 SEHNR and CDR2 FQNEAQ (reference sequence). CDR3 amino acids: CASSFGLPEEGELFF. In DNA, the CDR3 is TGTGCCAGCAGCTTCGGACTACCGGAGGAGGGGGAGCTGTTTTTT.

This clonotype was seen at least ten times. The CDR3 protein is CASSLGSGGNNSPLHF. CDR3 nucleotide sequence: TGTGCCAGCAGTTTAGGGTCAGGGGGGAATAATTCACCCCTCCACTTT. The chain has TRBV12-3 or TRBV12-4 and TRBJ1-6, with 7 nucleotides matching TRBD1. This CDR3 is 16 amino acids long. The V segment lost 1 base and the J segment 5 bases; nucleotides outside the gene matches: 5.

This clonotype has at least ten counts. The rearrangement joins TRBV14 to TRBJ2-2; D not certain. Trimming stripped 3 bases from V and 3 bases from J, with 8 bases between. CDR1 and CDR2 from the germline V gene are SGHDN and FVKESK. The CDR3 loop spans 14 amino acids. CDR3 loop: CASSQRTDTGELFF. The CDR3 nucleotides read TGTGCCAGCAGCCAGCGGACGGACACCGGGGAGCTGTTTTTT.

This clonotype has a count of ten or more. J is TRBJ2-5 and V is TRBV6-5; 7 bases agree with TRBD2. Germline V CDR1 and CDR2: MNHEY, SVGAGI. The CDR3 spans 13 residues. The trim removed 6 bases at V and 4 bases at J, leaving 5 bases unmatched. Here the CDR3 reads CASSSSGGETQYF. Written as DNA, the CDR3 is TGTGCCAGCAGCTCTTCGGGGGGAGAGACCCAGTACTTC.